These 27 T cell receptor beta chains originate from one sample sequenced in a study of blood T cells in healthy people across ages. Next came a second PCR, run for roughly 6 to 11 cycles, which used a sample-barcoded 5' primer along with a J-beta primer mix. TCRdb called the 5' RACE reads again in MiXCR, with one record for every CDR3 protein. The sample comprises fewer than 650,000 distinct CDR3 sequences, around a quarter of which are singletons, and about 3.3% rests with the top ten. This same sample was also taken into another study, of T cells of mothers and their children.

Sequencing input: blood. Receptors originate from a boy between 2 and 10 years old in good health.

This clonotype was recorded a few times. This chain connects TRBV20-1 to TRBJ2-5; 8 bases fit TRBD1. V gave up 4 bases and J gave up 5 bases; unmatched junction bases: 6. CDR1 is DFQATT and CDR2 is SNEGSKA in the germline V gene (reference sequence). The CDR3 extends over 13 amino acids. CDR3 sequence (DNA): TGCAGTGCTACGCGGACAGGGAAGGAGACCCAGTACTTC. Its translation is CSATRTGKETQYF.

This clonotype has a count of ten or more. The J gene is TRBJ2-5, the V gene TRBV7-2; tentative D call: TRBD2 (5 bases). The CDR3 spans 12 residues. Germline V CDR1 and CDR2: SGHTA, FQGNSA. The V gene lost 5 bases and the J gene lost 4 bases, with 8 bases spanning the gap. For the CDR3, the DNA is TGTGCCAGCAGCCGGAGCGGAGAGACCCAGTACTTC. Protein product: CASSRSGETQYF.

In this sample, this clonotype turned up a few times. As DNA, the CDR3 is TGTGCCAGCACCCGGGGGGGGGCTAATGAAAAACTGTTTTTT. It translates to CASTRGGANEKLFF. The rearrangement joins TRBV12-3 or TRBV12-4 to TRBJ1-4; a weak D match, TRBD1 (5 bases). The CDR3 length is 14 residues. The V gene lost 7 bases and the J gene lost 3 bases, with 12 bases spanning the gap.

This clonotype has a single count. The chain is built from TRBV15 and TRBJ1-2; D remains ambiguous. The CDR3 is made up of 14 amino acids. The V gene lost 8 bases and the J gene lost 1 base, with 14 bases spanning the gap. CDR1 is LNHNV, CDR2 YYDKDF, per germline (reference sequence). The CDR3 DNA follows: TGTGCCACCTCCGACTTAACAGATAACTATGGCTACACCTTC. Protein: CATSDLTDNYGYTF.

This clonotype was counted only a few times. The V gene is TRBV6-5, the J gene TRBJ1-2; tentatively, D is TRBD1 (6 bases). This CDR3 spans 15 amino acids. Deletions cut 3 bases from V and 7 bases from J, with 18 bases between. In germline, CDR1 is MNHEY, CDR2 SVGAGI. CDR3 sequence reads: CASSYSTDRLFGYTF. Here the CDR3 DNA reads TGTGCCAGCAGTTATTCCACCGACAGGTTATTTGGCTACACCTTC.

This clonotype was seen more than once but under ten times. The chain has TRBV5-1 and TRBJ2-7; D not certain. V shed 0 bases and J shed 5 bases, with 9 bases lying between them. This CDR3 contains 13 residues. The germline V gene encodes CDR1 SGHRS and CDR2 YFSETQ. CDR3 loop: CASSLDIPNEQYF. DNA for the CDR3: TGCGCCAGCAGCTTGGACATCCCTAACGAGCAGTACTTC.

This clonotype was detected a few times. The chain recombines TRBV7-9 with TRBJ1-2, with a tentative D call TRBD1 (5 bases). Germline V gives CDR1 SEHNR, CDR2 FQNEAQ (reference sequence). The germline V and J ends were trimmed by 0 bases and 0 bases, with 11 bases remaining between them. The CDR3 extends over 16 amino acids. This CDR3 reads CASSLAWGRANYGYTF. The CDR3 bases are TGTGCCAGCAGCTTAGCGTGGGGACGGGCTAACTATGGCTACACCTTC.

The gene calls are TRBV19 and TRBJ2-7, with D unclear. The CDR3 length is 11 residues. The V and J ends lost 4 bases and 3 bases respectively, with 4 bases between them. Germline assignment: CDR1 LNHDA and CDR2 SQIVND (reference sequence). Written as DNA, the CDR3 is TGTGCCAGTAGTACCTACTACGAGCAGTACTTC. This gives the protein CASSTYYEQYF. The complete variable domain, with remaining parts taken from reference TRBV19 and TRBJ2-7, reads DGGITQSPKYLFRKEGQNVTLSCEQNLNHDAMYWYRQDPGQGLRLIYYSQIVNDFQKGDIAEGYSVSREKKESFPLTVTSAQKNPTAFYLCASSTYYEQYFGPGTRLTVT.

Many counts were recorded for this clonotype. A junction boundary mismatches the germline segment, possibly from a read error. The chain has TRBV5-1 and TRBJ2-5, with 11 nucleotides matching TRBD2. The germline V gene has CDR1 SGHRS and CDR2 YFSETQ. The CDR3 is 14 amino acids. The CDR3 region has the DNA TGTGCCAGCAGTTTAGGACTAGCGGGAGAGACCCAGTACTTC. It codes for CASSLGLAGETQYF.

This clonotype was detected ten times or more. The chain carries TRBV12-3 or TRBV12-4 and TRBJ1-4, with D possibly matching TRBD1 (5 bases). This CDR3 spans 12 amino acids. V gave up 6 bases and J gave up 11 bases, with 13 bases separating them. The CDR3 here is CASRPGRGKLFF. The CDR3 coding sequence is TGTGCCAGCAGACCCGGGAGGGGTAAACTGTTTTTT.

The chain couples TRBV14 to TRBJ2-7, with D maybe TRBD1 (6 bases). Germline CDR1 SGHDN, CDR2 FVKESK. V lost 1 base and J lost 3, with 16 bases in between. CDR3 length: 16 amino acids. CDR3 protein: CASSQGWRTAHYEQYF. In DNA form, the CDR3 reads TGTGCCAGCAGCCAAGGTTGGAGGACAGCACACTACGAGCAGTACTTC.

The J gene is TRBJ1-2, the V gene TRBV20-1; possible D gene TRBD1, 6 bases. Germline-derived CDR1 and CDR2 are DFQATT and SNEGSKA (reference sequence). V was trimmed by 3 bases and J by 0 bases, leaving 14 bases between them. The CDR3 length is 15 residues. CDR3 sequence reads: CSARPLGGTNYGYTF. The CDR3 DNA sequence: TGCAGTGCTAGGCCCTTAGGGGGAACTAACTATGGCTACACCTTC.

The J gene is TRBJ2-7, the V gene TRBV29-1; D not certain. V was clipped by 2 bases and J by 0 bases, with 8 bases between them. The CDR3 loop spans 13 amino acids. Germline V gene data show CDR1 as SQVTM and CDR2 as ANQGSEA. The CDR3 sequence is CSVETSDSYEQYF. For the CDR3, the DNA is TGCAGCGTTGAAACCTCAGACTCCTACGAGCAGTACTTC.

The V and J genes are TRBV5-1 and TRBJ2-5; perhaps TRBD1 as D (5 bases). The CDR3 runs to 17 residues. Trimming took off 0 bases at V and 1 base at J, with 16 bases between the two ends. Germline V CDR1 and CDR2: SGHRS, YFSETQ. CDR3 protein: CASSLGVSGASQETQYF. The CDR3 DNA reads TGCGCCAGCAGCTTGGGGGTCAGTGGGGCATCCCAAGAGACCCAGTACTTC.

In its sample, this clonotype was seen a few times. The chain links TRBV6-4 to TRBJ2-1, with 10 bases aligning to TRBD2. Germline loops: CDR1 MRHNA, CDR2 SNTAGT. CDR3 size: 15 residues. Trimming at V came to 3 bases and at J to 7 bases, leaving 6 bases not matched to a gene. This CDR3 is CASSDLASGRNEQFF. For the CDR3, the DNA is TGTGCCAGCAGTGATCTGGCTAGCGGGAGAAATGAGCAGTTCTTC.

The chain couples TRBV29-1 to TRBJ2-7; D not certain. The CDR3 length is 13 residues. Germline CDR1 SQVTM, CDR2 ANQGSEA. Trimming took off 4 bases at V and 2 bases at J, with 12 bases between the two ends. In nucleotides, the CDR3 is TGCAGCGTTGTTCCCGACGAGGCCTACGAGCAGTACTTC. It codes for CSVVPDEAYEQYF.

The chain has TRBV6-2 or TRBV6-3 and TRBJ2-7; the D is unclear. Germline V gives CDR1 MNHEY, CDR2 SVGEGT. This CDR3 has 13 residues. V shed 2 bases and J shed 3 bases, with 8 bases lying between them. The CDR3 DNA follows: TGTGCCAGCAGTTACCAGCTGGACTACGAGCAGTACTTC. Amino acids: CASSYQLDYEQYF.

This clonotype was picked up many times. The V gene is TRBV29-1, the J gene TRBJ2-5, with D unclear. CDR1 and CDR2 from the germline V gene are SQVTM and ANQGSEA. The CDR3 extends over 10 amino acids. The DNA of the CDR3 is TGCAGTGCTGGGCAAGAGACCCAGTACTTC. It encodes CSAGQETQYF.

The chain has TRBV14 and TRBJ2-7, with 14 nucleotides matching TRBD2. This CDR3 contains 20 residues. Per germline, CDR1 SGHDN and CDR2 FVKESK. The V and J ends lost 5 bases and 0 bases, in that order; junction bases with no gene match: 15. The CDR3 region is CASSEGSGTSGGSSSYEQYF. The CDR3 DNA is TGTGCCAGCAGCGAAGGTTCCGGGACTAGCGGGGGCTCAAGCTCCTACGAGCAGTACTTC.

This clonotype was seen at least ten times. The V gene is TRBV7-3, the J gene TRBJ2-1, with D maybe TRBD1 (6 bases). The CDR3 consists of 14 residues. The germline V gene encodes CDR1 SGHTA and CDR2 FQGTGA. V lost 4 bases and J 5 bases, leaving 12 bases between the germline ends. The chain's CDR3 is CASSYGRDNNEQFF. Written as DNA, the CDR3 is TGTGCCAGCAGCTATGGCAGGGACAACAATGAGCAGTTCTTC.

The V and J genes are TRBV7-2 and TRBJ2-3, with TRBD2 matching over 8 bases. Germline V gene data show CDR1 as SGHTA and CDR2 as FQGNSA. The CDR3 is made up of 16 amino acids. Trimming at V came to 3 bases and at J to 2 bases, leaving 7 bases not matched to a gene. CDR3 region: CASSFKRERVTDTQYF. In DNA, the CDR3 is TGTGCCAGCAGCTTCAAGCGGGAGAGGGTCACAGATACGCAGTATTTT.

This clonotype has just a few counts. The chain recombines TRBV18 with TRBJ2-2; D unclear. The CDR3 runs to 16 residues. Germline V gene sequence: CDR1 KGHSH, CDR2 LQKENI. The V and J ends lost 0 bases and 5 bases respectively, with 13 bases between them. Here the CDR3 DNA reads TGTGCCAGCTCACCACCCCGGTTACTTGAGACCGGGGAGCTGTTTTTT. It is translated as CASSPPRLLETGELFF.

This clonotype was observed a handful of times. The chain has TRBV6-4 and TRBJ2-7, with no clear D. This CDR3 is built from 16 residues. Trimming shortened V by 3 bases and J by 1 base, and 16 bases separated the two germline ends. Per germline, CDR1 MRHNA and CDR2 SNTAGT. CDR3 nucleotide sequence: TGTGCCAGCAGTGAACCCGAGACTCTTAAATCCTACGAGCAGTACTTC. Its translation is CASSEPETLKSYEQYF.

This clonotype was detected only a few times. CDR3 sequence: CASSFAPGQKNYTREQYF. CDR3 nucleotide sequence: TGTGCCAGCAGCTTCGCCCCGGGACAGAAGAATTATACGAGGGAGCAGTACTTC. J is TRBJ2-7 and V is TRBV7-8; 7 bases are shared with TRBD1. The junction had 21 bases not matched to a gene; V was cut back by 3 bases and J by 7 bases. Germline V gene sequence: CDR1 SGHVS, CDR2 FQNEAQ. This CDR3 has 18 residues. Looking up the rest from reference TRBV7-8 and TRBJ2-7 gives the full variable domain: GAGVSQSPRYKVAKRGQDVALRCDPISGHVSLFWYQQALGQGPEFLTYFQNEAQLDKSGLPSDRFFAERPEGSVSTLKIQRTQQEDSAVYLCASSFAPGQKNYTREQYFGPGTRLTVT.

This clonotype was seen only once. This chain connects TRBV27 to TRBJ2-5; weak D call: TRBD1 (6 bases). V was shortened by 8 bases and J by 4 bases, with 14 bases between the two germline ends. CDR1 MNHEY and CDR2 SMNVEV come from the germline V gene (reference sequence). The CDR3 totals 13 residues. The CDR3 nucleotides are TGTGCCAGCGGTTACAGGGCTCGAGAGACCCAGTACTTC. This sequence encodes CASGYRARETQYF.

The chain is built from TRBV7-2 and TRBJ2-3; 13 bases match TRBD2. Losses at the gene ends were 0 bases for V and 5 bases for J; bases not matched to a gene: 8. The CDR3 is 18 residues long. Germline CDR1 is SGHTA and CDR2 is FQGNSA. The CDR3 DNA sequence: TGTGCCAGCAGCTTAGCACCACTAGCGGGGGGGCGTTTAGATACGCAGTATTTT. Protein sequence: CASSLAPLAGGRLDTQYF.

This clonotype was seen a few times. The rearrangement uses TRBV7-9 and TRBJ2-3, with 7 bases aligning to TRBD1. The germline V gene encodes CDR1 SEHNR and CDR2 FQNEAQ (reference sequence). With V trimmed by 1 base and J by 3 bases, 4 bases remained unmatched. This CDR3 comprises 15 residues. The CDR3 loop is CASSLETGKTDTQYF. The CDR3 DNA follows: TGTGCCAGCAGCTTAGAGACAGGGAAAACAGATACGCAGTATTTT.